This section outlines one T cell receptor beta chain sequence together with its context. As yet, its antigen is unknown. The data derive from a study of STAT3 mutations in large granular lymphocyte leukemia. Study-level findings and limits: Treatment regimens differed across patients between samplings. At least one immunodominant TCR beta clonotype appeared in every T-cell large granular lymphocyte leukemia patient.

V shed 2 bases and J shed 3 bases, with 11 bases lying between them. Germline values: CDR1 SGHAT, CDR2 FQNNGV. This CDR3 is built from 14 residues. TCRbeta libraries averaged about 43,000 productive templates per sample. The data were produced by immunoSEQ multiplex PCR, yet TCRdb's version contains in-frame clones alone and is incomplete. The table has approximately 12,000 clones, over 85% seen once; the top ten hold around 33%. This chain joins TRBV11-2 and TRBJ2-7; D remains unclear. This TCR was sampled from a man aged 40-49 years with T-cell large granular lymphocyte leukemia. Some clones in this sample may be carry-over from other donors' samples. Specimen: peripheral blood mononuclear cells. CDR3 sequence: CASSLSRIRYEQYF. The CDR3 region has the DNA TGTGCCAGCAGCTTAAGTAGGATCCGCTACGAGCAGTACTTC.